The rows below give T cell receptor beta chains drawn from one sample of a study of blood T cell repertoires in COVID-19. Produced via immunoSEQ multiplex PCR; TCRdb's table is partial and in-frame only. Counted here are about 150,000 clones, under 90% occurring once; the ten biggest clones make up 35% to 55%. Sequencing was done on a sample of peripheral blood. The receptor source for this set is a human donor in a cohort sampled during active COVID-19. CDR3s include the opening cysteine and the closing phenylalanine or tryptophan. The D gene is left open where the match is weak. Clone size is given for some rows only: seen once, a few or many times, or a class if the clone is expanded.

V: TRBV2
J: TRBJ2-5
D: NA
size: NA
DNA: TGTGCCAGCAGCCGGGAAGAGACCCAGTACTTC
CDR3: CASSREETQYF

V: TRBV7-9
J: TRBJ1-1
D: NA
size: once
DNA: TGTGCCAGCAGCTTAGCCGGGACATACTCAGAAGCTTTCTTT
CDR3: CASSLAGTYSEAFF

V: TRBV15
J: TRBJ2-3
D: TRBD2
size: NA
DNA: TGTGCCACCAGCAGAGATGAGCGGGGGACAGATACGCAGTATTTT
CDR3: CATSRDERGTDTQYF

V: TRBV27
J: TRBJ1-6
D: NA
size: NA
DNA: TGTGCCAGCTGCTGGGGGGGAGGATCACCCCTCCACTTT
CDR3: CASCWGGGSPLHF

V: TRBV2
J: TRBJ1-5
D: TRBD1
size: few
DNA: TGTGCCAGCACGGGGACAGGCAAAAATCAGCCCCAGCATTTT
CDR3: CASTGTGKNQPQHF

V: TRBV11-3
J: TRBJ2-1
D: NA
size: once
DNA: TGTGCCAGCAGCTTCGGAGTAAACCCCCCTAGGGGGCAGTTCTTC
CDR3: CASSFGVNPPRGQFF

V: TRBV29-1
J: TRBJ1-2
D: TRBD1
size: NA
DNA: TGCAGCGCCGAGACAGGGAACTATGGCTACACCTTC
CDR3: CSAETGNYGYTF

V: TRBV19
J: TRBJ1-3
D: NA
size: NA
DNA: TGTGCCAGTAGTATTCCCGGGACATGGATATATTTT
CDR3: CASSIPGTWIYF

V: TRBV25-1
J: TRBJ2-7
D: TRBD1
size: NA
DNA: TGTGCCAGCAGTGGTAGGGGGCGGTACGAGCAGTACTTC
CDR3: CASSGRGRYEQYF

V: TRBV11-3
J: TRBJ2-3
D: TRBD2
size: NA
DNA: TGTGCCAGCAGCCCGCTAGCGGGGGGCACAGATACGCAGTATTTT
CDR3: CASSPLAGGTDTQYF

V: TRBV7-2
J: TRBJ2-3
D: NA
size: NA
DNA: TGTGCCAGCTGTTTGGGAGGAACCAGCACAGATACGCAGTATTTT
CDR3: CASCLGGTSTDTQYF

V: TRBV7-3
J: TRBJ1-6
D: TRBD1
size: NA
DNA: TGTGCCAGCAGGGGGACAGGGGGAAATTCACCCCTCCACTTT
CDR3: CASRGTGGNSPLHF

V: TRBV3-1/TRBV3-2
J: TRBJ2-1
D: TRBD2
size: NA
DNA: TGTGCCAGCAGTCCGACTAGCGGGGGGTACAATGAGCAGTTCTTC
CDR3: CASSPTSGGYNEQFF

V: TRBV5-4
J: TRBJ2-1
D: NA
size: NA
DNA: TGTGCCAGCAGCGAGACTAGTACGACTGAGCAGTTCTTC
CDR3: CASSETSTTEQFF

V: TRBV27
J: TRBJ2-2
D: NA
size: few
DNA: TGTGCCAGCAGTTTATCAGCAGGGTCCGGGGAGCTGTTTTTT
CDR3: CASSLSAGSGELFF

V: TRBV7-2
J: TRBJ1-4
D: NA
size: NA
DNA: TGTGCCAGCAGCGCGGGGGGGGAAATTAATGAAAAACTGTTTTTT
CDR3: CASSAGGEINEKLFF

V: TRBV6-1
J: TRBJ1-5
D: NA
size: NA
DNA: TGTGCCAGCAGTGAATCGCGGCAGACGGGGCAGCCCCAGCATTTT
CDR3: CASSESRQTGQPQHF

V: TRBV6-5
J: TRBJ2-1
D: TRBD2
size: NA
DNA: TGTGCCAGCAGTTGGGGGGGGAGCTCCTACAATGAGCAGTTCTTC
CDR3: CASSWGGSSYNEQFF

V: TRBV5-1
J: TRBJ2-2
D: NA
size: NA
DNA: TGCGCCACTTTAGGGGATTCGAACACCGGGGAGCTGTTTTTT
CDR3: CATLGDSNTGELFF

V: TRBV14
J: TRBJ1-5
D: NA
size: NA
DNA: TGTGCCAGCAGCCAAGATCTTTATCAGCCCCAGCATTTT
CDR3: CASSQDLYQPQHF

V: TRBV25-1
J: TRBJ2-2
D: TRBD1
size: NA
DNA: TGTGCCAGCAGTGACAACAGGGGGAACACCGGGGAGCTGTTTTTT
CDR3: CASSDNRGNTGELFF

V: TRBV29-1
J: TRBJ2-1
D: TRBD2
size: NA
DNA: TGCAGCGTCGAAGGACTAGCTCGGGAGCAGTTCTTC
CDR3: CSVEGLAREQFF

V: TRBV6-2/TRBV6-3
J: TRBJ2-2
D: NA
size: NA
DNA: TGTGCCAGCAGTTACGACGGGGAGAACACCGGGGAGCTGTTTTTT
CDR3: CASSYDGENTGELFF

V: TRBV5-1
J: TRBJ2-2
D: TRBD2
size: NA
DNA: TGCGCCAGCAGCCTGGGACTAGCGGCCGGGGAGCTGTTTTTT
CDR3: CASSLGLAAGELFF

V: TRBV9
J: TRBJ2-2
D: TRBD2
size: NA
DNA: TGTGCCAGCAGCGTTAGCGGGAGGAACACCGGGGAGCTGTTTTTT
CDR3: CASSVSGRNTGELFF

V: TRBV7-3
J: TRBJ1-1
D: NA
size: NA
DNA: TGTGCCAGCAGCTTAGCAGGGCCGAACACTGAAGCTTTCTTT
CDR3: CASSLAGPNTEAFF

V: TRBV29-1
J: TRBJ1-2
D: NA
size: NA
DNA: TGCAGCGTTGAAGACAGAAGAGGGTCTAACTATGGCTACACCTTC
CDR3: CSVEDRRGSNYGYTF

V: TRBV6-1
J: TRBJ1-1
D: TRBD1
size: once
DNA: TGTGCCAGCAGTGCCTGGACAGGAGGGATGAACACTGAAGCTTTCTTT
CDR3: CASSAWTGGMNTEAFF

V: TRBV19
J: TRBJ1-1
D: TRBD1
size: NA
DNA: TGTGCCAGTATCCCCGGACAGGGGGCTCTTGGGAACACTGAAGCTTTCTTT
CDR3: CASIPGQGALGNTEAFF

V: TRBV5-4
J: TRBJ2-1
D: TRBD1
size: NA
DNA: TGTGCCAGCAGCTTAGAGGGCAGGGGGCACAATGAGCAGTTCTTC
CDR3: CASSLEGRGHNEQFF

V: TRBV27
J: TRBJ1-6
D: NA
size: NA
DNA: TGTGCCAGCAGTTTATCCTGGGGGAGGGATTCACCCCTCCACTTT
CDR3: CASSLSWGRDSPLHF

V: TRBV11-2
J: TRBJ1-5
D: NA
size: NA
DNA: TGTGCCAGCAGCTGGGGAGAGGGTCAGCCCCAGCATTTT
CDR3: CASSWGEGQPQHF

V: TRBV28
J: TRBJ1-1
D: NA
size: NA
DNA: TGTGCCAGCAGGAGACGTACCAGGGGTACTTTCTTT
CDR3: CASRRRTRGTFF

V: TRBV19
J: TRBJ2-2
D: NA
size: NA
DNA: TGTGCCAGTAGGCAGGGCGGGAACACCGGGGAGCTGTTTTTT
CDR3: CASRQGGNTGELFF

V: TRBV28
J: TRBJ1-4
D: NA
size: once
DNA: TGTGCCAGCCGCGGGCCCTCTAATGAAAAACTGTTTTTT
CDR3: CASRGPSNEKLFF

V: TRBV20-1
J: TRBJ2-1
D: TRBD2
size: NA
DNA: TGCAGTGCAGCGGGGGGTGAGCAGTTCTTC
CDR3: CSAAGGEQFF

V: TRBV12-3/TRBV12-4
J: TRBJ2-1
D: NA
size: NA
DNA: TGTGCCAGCAGTTTATTTAGCGGAGAGCAGTTCTTC
CDR3: CASSLFSGEQFF

V: TRBV5-1
J: TRBJ2-7
D: TRBD1
size: NA
DNA: TGCGCCAGCAGCTTACGGACAGGAACTTCCTACGAGCAGTACTTC
CDR3: CASSLRTGTSYEQYF

V: TRBV7-2
J: TRBJ2-4
D: TRBD1
size: once
DNA: TGTGCCAGCAGCTTATGGACAGGGGGCGCCAAAAACATTCAGTACTTC
CDR3: CASSLWTGGAKNIQYF

V: TRBV5-4
J: TRBJ2-4
D: TRBD2
size: few
DNA: TGTGCCAGCAGCTTGAAGGCGGGAGGGGTCAAAAACATTCAGTACTTC
CDR3: CASSLKAGGVKNIQYF

V: TRBV14
J: TRBJ1-1
D: TRBD1
size: NA
DNA: TGTGCCAGCAGCCCTCTACAGGGGCCATACACTGAAGCTTTCTTT
CDR3: CASSPLQGPYTEAFF

V: TRBV5-1
J: TRBJ1-6
D: TRBD1
size: NA
DNA: TGCGCCAGCAGCTTGGAGGCAGGGGGCCTTAATTCACCCCTCCACTTT
CDR3: CASSLEAGGLNSPLHF

V: TRBV7-3
J: TRBJ2-1
D: TRBD2
size: NA
DNA: TGTGCCAGCAGCTTTGTTCCGGGAGGAAATGAGCAGTTCTTC
CDR3: CASSFVPGGNEQFF

V: TRBV24-1
J: TRBJ2-3
D: TRBD2
size: NA
DNA: TGTGCCACCAGCCTGGGAGGGGTTGGCACAGATACGCAGTATTTT
CDR3: CATSLGGVGTDTQYF

V: TRBV29-1
J: TRBJ2-3
D: TRBD2
size: NA
DNA: TGCAGCACGGCCGGGACTAGCGGCACAGATACGCAGTATTTT
CDR3: CSTAGTSGTDTQYF

V: TRBV2
J: TRBJ2-3
D: TRBD2
size: NA
DNA: TGTGCCAGCAGGCCAGCGGGGGGCCCCGATACGCAGTATTTT
CDR3: CASRPAGGPDTQYF

V: TRBV6-2/TRBV6-3
J: TRBJ1-6
D: NA
size: NA
DNA: TGTGCCAGCAGTTCGTCCTATAATTCACCCCTCCACTTT
CDR3: CASSSSYNSPLHF

V: TRBV11-3
J: TRBJ2-5
D: NA
size: NA
DNA: TGTGCCAGCTCCCCAGGCCGACCGGGGCAAGAGACCCAGTACTTC
CDR3: CASSPGRPGQETQYF

V: TRBV7-9
J: TRBJ2-7
D: NA
size: NA
DNA: TGTGCCAGCAGCTTAGGCTCAGGGGCTCTTTTCTACGAGCAGTACTTC
CDR3: CASSLGSGALFYEQYF

V: TRBV15
J: TRBJ1-2
D: NA
size: NA
DNA: TGTGCCACCGGAACAGGGCGAAACTATGGCTACACCTTC
CDR3: CATGTGRNYGYTF

V: TRBV7-9
J: TRBJ1-2
D: TRBD1
size: NA
DNA: TGTGCCAGCAGCTTGAGGACAGGGGGCGTAAGCGCCTATGGCTACACCTTC
CDR3: CASSLRTGGVSAYGYTF

V: TRBV6-2/TRBV6-3
J: TRBJ2-1
D: TRBD2
size: NA
DNA: TGTGCCAGCAGCCAGACTAGCGGGGGGGCCCATGAGCAGTTCTTC
CDR3: CASSQTSGGAHEQFF

V: TRBV4-2
J: TRBJ1-1
D: NA
size: NA
DNA: TGTGCCAGCAGCCAAGAGGGTTTCCCCGGGACTGAAGCTTTCTTT
CDR3: CASSQEGFPGTEAFF

V: TRBV5-1
J: TRBJ1-2
D: TRBD1
size: few
DNA: TGCGCCAGCACCCCAGGGGGTAACTATGGCTACACCTTC
CDR3: CASTPGGNYGYTF

V: TRBV7-8
J: TRBJ1-1
D: NA
size: NA
DNA: TGTGCCAGCAGCCGCACAGTGAACACTGAAGCTTTCTTT
CDR3: CASSRTVNTEAFF

V: TRBV24-1
J: TRBJ2-2
D: TRBD1
size: once
DNA: TGTGCCACCAGTGACCGGGGACAGACTTCCACCGGGGAGCTGTTTTTT
CDR3: CATSDRGQTSTGELFF

V: TRBV5-1
J: TRBJ2-1
D: NA
size: NA
DNA: TGCGCCAGCAGCGAGGGTACCCGTCCAGCTTACAATGAGCAGTTCTTC
CDR3: CASSEGTRPAYNEQFF

V: TRBV7-3
J: TRBJ2-3
D: TRBD2
size: NA
DNA: TGTGCCAGCAGCTCGGGACTAGCGGGAGGCGCAGATACGCAGTATTTT
CDR3: CASSSGLAGGADTQYF

V: TRBV9
J: TRBJ2-3
D: TRBD2
size: NA
DNA: TGTGCCAGCAGCGAGCGGACTAGCGGGACCACAGATACGCAGTATTTT
CDR3: CASSERTSGTTDTQYF